A selection of T cell receptor beta chains follows, all from one sample in a study of cytomegalovirus exposure and HLA in healthy donors. The protocol was immunoSEQ multiplex PCR, while the TCRdb copy is restricted to in-frame clones and leaves out a portion. The sample has more than 85,000 clones; roughly 80% are singletons. Input material: PBMCs. These receptors were taken from a male donor in good health and CMV-seropositive. CDR3s include the opening cysteine and the closing phenylalanine or tryptophan. The order of the fields is clone size, V gene, J gene, CDR3 length, D gene, CDR3 DNA, CDR3 protein. A D gene is named only where the DNA matches it firmly. Not every row has a clone size; where given, it reads once, few, many or a size class.

.	TRBV5-8	TRBJ2-3	17	TRBD2	TGTGCCAGCAGCACACTCCCGGGACTACCGTCCACAGATACGCAGTATTTT	CASSTLPGLPSTDTQYF
few	TRBV11-2	TRBJ1-3	16	.	TGTGCCAGCAGCTCCATAACAGGGCACTCTGGAAACACCATATATTTT	CASSSITGHSGNTIYF
.	TRBV5-1	TRBJ2-1	15	TRBD1	TGCGCCAGCAGCTTGGATTTGTACAGGGGGAGGGAGCAGTTCTTC	CASSLDLYRGREQFF
.	TRBV11-2	TRBJ1-5	13	.	TGTGCCAGCAGCCGACAGGGCAATCAGCCCCAGCATTTT	CASSRQGNQPQHF
once	TRBV5-6	TRBJ1-5	15	.	TGTGCCAGCAGCTTGAATGTAGGGGGCAATCAGCCCCAGCATTTT	CASSLNVGGNQPQHF
few	TRBV7-9	TRBJ2-1	17	.	TGTGCCAGCAGCTTAACCCGACTCCCCAGTTCGTGGAATGAGCAGTTCTTC	CASSLTRLPSSWNEQFF
few	TRBV28	TRBJ1-5	12	.	TGTGCCAGCAAAGGAGGCAATCAGCCCCAGCATTTT	CASKGGNQPQHF
.	TRBV30	TRBJ1-1	13	.	TGTGCCTGGAGTTTAATTCTGAACACTGAAGCTTTCTTT	CAWSLILNTEAFF
.	TRBV7-9	TRBJ2-4	14	.	TGTGCCAGCAGCCAAGCGGGTGGTGGAAACATTCAGTACTTC	CASSQAGGGNIQYF
.	TRBV7-2	TRBJ2-3	15	.	TGTGCCAGCAGGCCCCCGGGACTCCGCACAGATACGCAGTATTTT	CASRPPGLRTDTQYF
many	TRBV2	TRBJ1-5	14	.	TGTGCCAGCAGTGAGGGGCAGGGAAATCAGCCCCAGCATTTT	CASSEGQGNQPQHF
.	TRBV15	TRBJ2-7	15	TRBD2	TGTGCCACCAGCAGGGCCGCGAGCGGGGCCTACGAGCAGTACTTC	CATSRAASGAYEQYF
.	TRBV28	TRBJ2-1	13	TRBD1	TGTGCCCCCACCCCGGACAGGACTAATGAGCAGTTCTTC	CAPTPDRTNEQFF
.	TRBV28	TRBJ1-2	15	.	TGTGCCAGCAGTTTAAGGGGTGGAGGGAACTATGGCTACACCTTC	CASSLRGGGNYGYTF
.	TRBV5-1	TRBJ2-6	19	TRBD1	TGCGCCAGCAGCGGCTCTCCGGGACAGGTTGTCTCTGGGGCCAACGTCCTGACTTTC	CASSGSPGQVVSGANVLTF
.	TRBV27	TRBJ1-2	13	TRBD1	TGTGCCAGCCGACCGACAGGGAAGGGTGGCTACACTTTC	CASRPTGKGGYTF
.	TRBV30	TRBJ2-7	13	TRBD2	TGTGCCTGGAAGGGGACTACCACCTACGAGCAGTACTTC	CAWKGTTTYEQYF
.	TRBV5-4	TRBJ1-2	15	TRBD1	TGTGCCAGCAGCGTGGGTGGACAGGGGAGGGATGGCTACACCTTC	CASSVGGQGRDGYTF
.	TRBV7-3	TRBJ2-1	19	TRBD2	TGTGCCAGCAGCTTACGGGGCGGACTAGCGGGGCTTACCTACAATGAGCAGTTCTTC	CASSLRGGLAGLTYNEQFF
.	TRBV5-1	TRBJ2-2	14	.	TGCGCCAGCAGCTTGGGCAGGGAATCCGGGGAGCTGTTTTTT	CASSLGRESGELFF
.	TRBV28	TRBJ1-2	17	TRBD1	TGTGCCAGCAGCATCCTAAACACCGGGACAGGGGACGTTGGCTACACCTTC	CASSILNTGTGDVGYTF
.	TRBV11-3	TRBJ2-5	16	.	TGTGCCAGCAGCTTAGTCGTAGCCGGGGTAGGAGAGACCCAGTACTTC	CASSLVVAGVGETQYF
.	TRBV6-1	TRBJ2-7	13	TRBD2	TGTGCCAGCAGCCGGGGGGGTACCTACGAGCAGTACTTC	CASSRGGTYEQYF
.	TRBV28	TRBJ1-1	14	.	TGTGCCAGCAGTCTCCACAGGGACGCGGCGGAAGCTTTCTTT	CASSLHRDAAEAFF